These T cell receptor beta chains were read from a single sample in a study of CD8+ T cells in alopecia areata. Clones were read by immunoSEQ multiplex PCR, and TCRdb kept only the in-frame ones, dropping some. The sample lists 150,000 to 200,000 clones, around 60% occurring once. The sample here was CD4+ T cells sorted from blood, taken at week 24, from a patient treated with tofacitinib. The receptors derive from a human donor with alopecia areata. The CDR3 runs from the conserved cysteine through the conserved F or W. The D gene is left open where the match is weak.

CDR3nt | CDR3aa | v_gene | d_gene | j_gene
TGTGCCACCAGCATAGACAGGGGGCAGGAGCCCCAGCATTTT | CATSIDRGQEPQHF | TRBV15 | TRBD1 | TRBJ1-5
TGTGCCAGCAAGCGGGGGCACCAAGAGACCCAGTACTTC | CASKRGHQETQYF | TRBV2 | TRBD2 | TRBJ2-5
TGCAGCGTTGGGAAACTAGCGGGAGACACCGGGGAGCTGTTTTTT | CSVGKLAGDTGELFF | TRBV29-1 | TRBD2 | TRBJ2-2
TGTGCCATCAGTGACGGAGGCGGTGGACGAGAAGCTTTCTTT | CAISDGGGGREAFF | TRBV6-5 | - | TRBJ1-1
TGTGCCAGCAGTCGGGGATCATCCTACGAGCAGTACTTC | CASSRGSSYEQYF | TRBV25-1 | - | TRBJ2-7
TGCAGCGTTGAAGACCTCTCCTACAATGAGCAGTTCTTC | CSVEDLSYNEQFF | TRBV29-1 | - | TRBJ2-1
TGTGCCAGCAGCCCCCGCGCTAGCAGGGAGACCCAGTACTTC | CASSPRASRETQYF | TRBV2 | - | TRBJ2-5
TGTGCCAGTAGGCACATGGGGGAGAATACTGAAGCTTTCTTT | CASRHMGENTEAFF | TRBV19 | - | TRBJ1-1
TGTGCCAGCAGCCAAGATGGTGCCAGGGTTAGAATTCAGTACTTC | CASSQDGARVRIQYF | TRBV4-2 | - | TRBJ2-4
TGCAGCGTTGGGTGGCGATTAAACGAGCAGTACTTC | CSVGWRLNEQYF | TRBV29-1 | - | TRBJ2-7
TGTGCCAGCAGCCAGGTTGGCAGGGAGCAGTTCTTC | CASSQVGREQFF | TRBV27 | - | TRBJ2-1